The 5 T cell receptor beta chains listed next were all sequenced from one sample in a study of T cell clusters in autoimmune cytopenias (dated by TCRdb to 2018 to 2020). Per sample, approximately 250 ng of peripheral blood genomic DNA, 35,000 to 40,000 genome equivalents, was used for TRB amplification. For sequencing, an Illumina MiSeq was employed. TRB rearrangements were amplified by multiplex PCR using a touch-down protocol with TRB-A and TRB-B primer pools mixed in one tube. Once TCRdb had reprocessed the reads, it stored one entry per CDR3 protein sequence and supplied no DNA. This sample's table lists about 4,200 distinct CDR3 sequences. The ten largest clones capture around 20% of the sample. These sequences were also reported in another study, on T cell repertoires in aging, cancer and after chemotherapy.

The source material was peripheral blood. The receptors here all came from a human donor in good health.

This clonotype is classed as medium-sized by frequency. This chain's CDR3 is CASSWTGGSSAPQHF. The chain employs TRBV19 and TRBJ1-5; TCRdb's D call of TRBD1 is untestable without DNA. This CDR3 is 15 amino acids long. Germline V lookup: CDR1 LNHDA, CDR2 SQIVND (reference sequence).

This clonotype is labeled large based on frequency. The chain uses TRBV27 and TRBJ2-7; TCRdb's D call of TRBD1 is untestable without DNA. In germline, CDR1 is MNHEY, CDR2 SMNVEV (reference sequence). The CDR3 is made up of 16 amino acids. CDR3 loop: CASSKGGGDGAYEQYF.

This clonotype shows up as medium-sized by frequency. The genes are TRBV15 and TRBJ2-5; TCRdb picks TRBD1, but there is no DNA to check that call. Germline V gene data show CDR1 as LNHNV and CDR2 as YYDKDF (reference sequence). The CDR3 consists of 16 residues. CDR3: CATSSRKGTVQETQYF.

The chain recombines TRBV14 with TRBJ2-7; the TRBD1 assignment by TCRdb is unverifiable without DNA. This CDR3 contains 13 residues. Per germline, CDR1 SGHDN and CDR2 FVKESK. The CDR3 loop reads CASSPQGLHEQYF.

The chain combines TRBV20-1 with TRBJ1-6; TCRdb picks TRBD1, but there is no DNA to check that call. The CDR3 consists of 13 residues. The germline CDR1 and CDR2 sequences are DFQATT and SNEGSKA (reference sequence). The CDR3 here is CSATGQINSPLHF.